This entry concerns a single TCR beta chain. The CDR3 contains 18 residues. Trimming cost V 3 bases and J 0 bases, with 21 bases left between them. The germline gives CDR1 GTSNPN, CDR2 SVGIG (reference sequence). Each cell subset's genomic DNA was divided evenly among several immunoSEQ plates. TCRdb's copy holds only in-frame clones and misses some; the assay was immunoSEQ multiplex PCR. The table records roughly 1,000,000 clones, 78% of them present only once. The data belong to a study of shared clonotypes between healthy human individuals. The CD4+ fraction was divided into a CD45RA+ naive subset and a CD45RA-negative memory subset.

V gene TRBV30 combines with J gene TRBJ1-5; D might be TRBD1 (6 bases). This TCR derives from a man aged 18 to 35 in good health. Some clones in this sample may be carry-over from other donors' samples. The sequenced material came from memory CD4+ T cells from PBMCs. This sample's subset: CD45RA-negative fraction. The CDR3 DNA reads as TGTGCCTGGAGCATTAGCGCCGGGGGCAGCTATAGCAATCAGCCCCAGCATTTT. Amino acid sequence: CAWSISAGGSYSNQPQHF.